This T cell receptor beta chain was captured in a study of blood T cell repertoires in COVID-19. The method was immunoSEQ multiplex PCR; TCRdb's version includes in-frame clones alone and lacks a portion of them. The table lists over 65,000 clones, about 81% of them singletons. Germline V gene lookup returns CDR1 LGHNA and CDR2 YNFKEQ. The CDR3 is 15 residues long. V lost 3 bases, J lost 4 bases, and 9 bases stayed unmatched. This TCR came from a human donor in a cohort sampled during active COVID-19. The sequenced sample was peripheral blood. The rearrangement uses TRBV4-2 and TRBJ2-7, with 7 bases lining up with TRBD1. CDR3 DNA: TGTGCCAGCAGCCAGGGGACAGTTTCCCTTTACGAGCAGTACTTC. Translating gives CASSQGTVSLYEQYF.